The sample holds many counts of the clone carrying this T cell receptor (beta chain). Antigen unknown. Orbital computed tomography, together with clinical symptoms, serum thyroxine, TRAb and thyroid ultrasound, was used for diagnosis. This sample stems from a study of Graves' ophthalmopathy and Graves' hyperthyroidism. The study's findings and limits: Ophthalmopathy was separated from stable hyperthyroidism by a 13-signature model with approximately 91% sensitivity and around 84% specificity.

CDR3 length: 16 residues. In germline, CDR1 is MNHEY, CDR2 SVGEGT. V lost 0 bases, J lost 0 bases, and 12 bases lay in between. RNA served as the template for amplifying TCR beta CDR3 regions. An opening RT-PCR round employed HTBI primers and preceded a second-round multiplex PCR. TCRdb fed the multiplex PCR reads into MiXCR, producing one record per CDR3 protein. The sample includes around 400,000 distinct CDR3 sequences, approximately 20% of them seen just once. What was sequenced was peripheral blood. The V call is TRBV6-2 or TRBV6-3, the J call TRBJ2-7; D not resolved. The receptor was derived from a woman between 18 and 29 years old with Graves' ophthalmopathy. The CDR3 DNA reads TGTGCCAGCAGTTACTCGACTCAACACAGCTCCTACGAGCAGTACTTC. This gives the protein CASSYSTQHSSYEQYF.